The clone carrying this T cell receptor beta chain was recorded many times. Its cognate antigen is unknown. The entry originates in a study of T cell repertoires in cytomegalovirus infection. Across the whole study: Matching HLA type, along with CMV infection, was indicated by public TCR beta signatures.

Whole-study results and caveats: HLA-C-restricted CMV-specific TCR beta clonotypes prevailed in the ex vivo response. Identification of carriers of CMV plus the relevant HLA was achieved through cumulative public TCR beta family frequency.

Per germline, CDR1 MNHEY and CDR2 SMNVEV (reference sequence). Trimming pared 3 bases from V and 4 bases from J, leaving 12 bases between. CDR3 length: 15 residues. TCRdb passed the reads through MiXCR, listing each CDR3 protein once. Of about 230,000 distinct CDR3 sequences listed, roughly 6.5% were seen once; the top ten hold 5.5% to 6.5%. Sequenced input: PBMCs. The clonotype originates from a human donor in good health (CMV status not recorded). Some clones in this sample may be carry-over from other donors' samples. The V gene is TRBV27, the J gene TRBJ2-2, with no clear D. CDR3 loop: CASSFAASSTGELFF. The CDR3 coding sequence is TGTGCCAGCAGTTTCGCGGCTTCCTCCACCGGGGAGCTGTTTTTT.